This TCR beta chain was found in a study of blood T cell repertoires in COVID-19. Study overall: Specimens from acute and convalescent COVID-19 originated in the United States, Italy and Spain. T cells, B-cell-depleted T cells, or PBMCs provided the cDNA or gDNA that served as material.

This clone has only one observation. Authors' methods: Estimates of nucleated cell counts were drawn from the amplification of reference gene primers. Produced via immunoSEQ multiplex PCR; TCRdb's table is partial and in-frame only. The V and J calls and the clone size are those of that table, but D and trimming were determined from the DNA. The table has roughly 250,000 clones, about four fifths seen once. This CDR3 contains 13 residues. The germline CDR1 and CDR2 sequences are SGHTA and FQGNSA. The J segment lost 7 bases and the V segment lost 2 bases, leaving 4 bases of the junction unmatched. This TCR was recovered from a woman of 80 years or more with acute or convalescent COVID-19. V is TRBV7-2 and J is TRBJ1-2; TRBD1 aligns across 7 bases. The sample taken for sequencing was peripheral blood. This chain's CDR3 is CASSLKGAGGYTF. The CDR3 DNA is TGTGCCAGCAGCTTAAAGGGGGCGGGTGGCTACACCTTC.